This TCR beta chain was sequenced for a study of breast tumors, draining lymph nodes, adjacent tissues. General observations from the study: Compared with lymph nodes, tumors were less diverse; compared with nontumor tissue, more.

This clonotype appeared many times. What it binds is unknown. The junction had 6 bases not matched to a gene; V was cut back by 3 bases and J by 4 bases. Germline lookup yields CDR1 DFQATT and CDR2 SNEGSKA (reference sequence). The CDR3 has 15 amino acids. In TCRdb, the multiplex PCR reads were re-called with MiXCR into one record per CDR3 protein. The sample records fewer than 90,000 distinct CDR3 sequences, over 25% being singletons. Axillary draining lymph nodes of breast cancer patients supplied the node samples. This chain connects TRBV20-1 to TRBJ2-3; 11 nucleotides align to TRBD2. Sequencing used axillary lymph node tissue. This TCR came from a female donor with breast cancer. Some clones in this sample may be carry-over from other donors' samples. The CDR3 DNA is TGCAGTGCTAGCCACACTAGCGGGAGTTCAGATACGCAGTATTTT. It encodes CSASHTSGSSDTQYF.